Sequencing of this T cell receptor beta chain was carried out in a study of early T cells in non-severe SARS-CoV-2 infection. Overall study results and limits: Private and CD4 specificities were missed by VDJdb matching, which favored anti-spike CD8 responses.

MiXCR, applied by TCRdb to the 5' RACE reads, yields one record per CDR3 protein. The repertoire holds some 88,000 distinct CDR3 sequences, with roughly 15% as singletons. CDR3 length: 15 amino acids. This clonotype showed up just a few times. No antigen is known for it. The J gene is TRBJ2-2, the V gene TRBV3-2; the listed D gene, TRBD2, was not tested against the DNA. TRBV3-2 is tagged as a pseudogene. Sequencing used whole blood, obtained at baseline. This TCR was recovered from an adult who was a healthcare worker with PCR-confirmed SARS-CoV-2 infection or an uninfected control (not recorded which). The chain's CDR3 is CASSLSPIPTGELFF. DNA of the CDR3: TGTGCCAGCAGCCTGAGTCCCATCCCCACCGGGGAGCTGTTTTTT.